This T cell receptor (beta chain) stems from a study of blood T cell repertoires in COVID-19. TCRdb's copy holds only in-frame clones and misses some; the assay was immunoSEQ multiplex PCR. The table lists about 300,000 clones, just over 85% of them singletons. Cohort assignment relied on participant-reported clinical history. Among Cohort 3 donors, those recovered had two negative PCRs, clearance, or symptom resolution. Per the germline V gene, CDR1 is GTSNPN and CDR2 is SVGIG (reference sequence). V lost 2 bases and J 2 bases, leaving 10 bases between the germline ends. CDR3 length equals 13 residues.

The chain recombines TRBV30 with TRBJ2-7, with a tentative D call TRBD1 (6 bases). Sequenced: PBMCs or T cells enriched from blood (not recorded which). The TCR was taken from a man younger than 45 who had recovered from COVID-19. CDR3 in DNA: TGTGCCTGGAGTCGAAACAGGGCCTACGAGCAGTACTTC. Its protein is CAWSRNRAYEQYF. Full variable domain (missing parts from reference TRBV30 and TRBJ2-7): SQTIHQWPATLVQPVGSPLSLECTVEGTSNPNLYWYRQAAGRGLQLLFYSVGIGQISSEVPQNLSASRPQDRQFILSSKKLLLSDSGFYLCAWSRNRAYEQYFGPGTRLTVT.